This T cell receptor beta chain is drawn from a study of metastatic and nonmetastatic thyroid tumors. V dropped 3 bases and J dropped 9; count of bases not matched to a gene: 12. Per germline, CDR1 KGHDR and CDR2 SFDVKD. CDR3 length: 17 residues. Using MiXCR, TCRdb reanalyzed the PCR reads. The sample carries about 12,000 clones, roughly 21% recorded once. There were no patients who had received any treatment before thyroid surgery. The chain couples TRBV24-1 to TRBJ2-3; 12 positions agree with TRBD1. This receptor was identified in a female donor with papillary thyroid cancer or a benign thyroid nodule (not recorded which). Some clones in this sample may be carry-over from other donors' samples. Sequenced input: adjacent normal tissue. CDR3 in DNA: TGTGCCACCAGTGATCCCGTTGGGGGGACAGGGGGCGAAACGCAGTATTTT. Amino acids: CATSDPVGGTGGETQYF.